Each of the 24 T cell receptor beta chains below was sequenced from the same sample in a study of blood T cell repertoires in COVID-19. Profiled with immunoSEQ multiplex PCR; TCRdb holds only in-frame clones, not every one. This sample yields over 250,000 clones, of which roughly 80% are seen a single time; 7.5% to 10% belongs to the top ten. The sample consisted of peripheral blood. These receptors were collected from a woman aged 50 to 60 who had recovered from COVID-19.

In this sample, this clone turned up many times. The rearrangement uses TRBV24-1 and TRBJ2-3; 9 nucleotides align to TRBD1. The CDR3 extends over 16 amino acids. Germline V gives CDR1 KGHDR, CDR2 SFDVKD. The trim removed 4 bases at V and 3 bases at J, leaving 7 bases unmatched. The CDR3 coding sequence is TGTGCCACCAGTGAGGCCGGGACAGGGATAACAGATACGCAGTATTTT. Its protein product is CATSEAGTGITDTQYF.

Points on this clone: Because the CDR3 is missing its conserved closing phenylalanine or tryptophan, this is likely a read error. The DNA is left out, because the CDR3 cannot be placed on it with certainty; the CDR3 is given as TCRdb lists it. This rearrangement joins TRBV6-4 to TRBJ1-4. CDR1 is MRHNA and CDR2 is SNTAGT in the germline V gene. The CDR3 adds up to 15 amino acids, both ends counted. The CDR3 region is CASSDPLPGGDIRCV.

The chain carries TRBV10-3 and TRBJ2-5; the match to TRBD1 covers 10 bases. The ends lost 7 bases at V and 6 bases at J; junction bases unmatched: 8. CDR3 size: 14 residues. Germline CDR1 ENHRY, CDR2 SYGVKD. The CDR3, as DNA: TGTGCCATCAATCCGGACAGGGGGATACAGACCCAGTACTTC. Translation gives CAINPDRGIQTQYF.

The chain employs TRBV5-4 and TRBJ2-3; the D is unclear. Germline V gene data show CDR1 as SGHNT and CDR2 as YYREEE (reference sequence). The V and J ends lost 1 base and 0 bases respectively, with 9 bases between them. The CDR3 consists of 15 residues. The CDR3 here is CASSLSYSSTDTQYF. Written as DNA, the CDR3 is TGTGCCAGCAGCTTGTCCTACAGTAGCACAGATACGCAGTATTTT. The complete variable domain, with remaining parts taken from reference TRBV5-4 and TRBJ2-3, reads ETGVTQSPTHLIKTRGQQVTLRCSSQSGHNTVSWYQQALGQGPQFIFQYYREEENGRGNFPPRFSGLQFPNYSSELNVNALELDDSALYLCASSLSYSSTDTQYFGPGTRLTVL.

This chain connects TRBV6-5 to TRBJ1-2; weak D call: TRBD1 (6 bases). Per germline, CDR1 MNHEY and CDR2 SVGAGI. The CDR3 consists of 13 residues. Trimming left V 9 bases short and J 4 bases short, with 15 bases between. The CDR3 DNA is TGTGCCAGTAGACGGGGGGCTGGCTATGGCTACACCTTC. It codes for CASRRGAGYGYTF.

This clone was counted once. The chain joins TRBV27 to TRBJ1-6, with D uncertain. The CDR3 consists of 16 residues. In germline, CDR1 is MNHEY, CDR2 SMNVEV (reference sequence). The V and J ends lost 2 bases and 5 bases respectively, with 13 bases between them. CDR3 DNA sequence: TGTGCCAGCAGTTTACTGGAGAAACTACATAATTCACCCCTCCACTTT. This encodes CASSLLEKLHNSPLHF.

The V and J genes are TRBV11-3 and TRBJ2-3; 7 nucleotides match TRBD1. The CDR3 consists of 18 residues. Germline assignment: CDR1 SGHNT and CDR2 YENEEA. The junction had 10 bases not matched to a gene; V was cut back by 1 base and J by 0 bases. CDR3 sequence reads: CASSLGQGYELSTDTQYF. The CDR3 bases are TGTGCCAGCAGCTTAGGACAGGGATATGAGTTGAGCACAGATACGCAGTATTTT.

The chain couples TRBV29-1 to TRBJ1-1, with TRBD1 as a possible D gene (5 bases). The CDR3 consists of 14 residues. The V and J ends lost 4 bases and 1 base respectively, with 13 bases between them. In germline, CDR1 is SQVTM, CDR2 ANQGSEA. The CDR3 sequence is CSVAADTKNTEAFF. In DNA, the CDR3 is TGCAGCGTTGCTGCGGACACTAAGAACACTGAAGCTTTCTTT.

This chain uses TRBV19 with TRBJ2-1; tentative D call: TRBD2 (6 bases). Trimming took 3 bases from V and 3 from J, leaving 12 bases between them. Germline V lookup: CDR1 LNHDA, CDR2 SQIVND (reference sequence). The CDR3 has 15 residues. The CDR3 DNA follows: TGTGCCAGTAGTATGGGAGGAGATATCTACAATGAGCAGTTCTTC. As protein: CASSMGGDIYNEQFF.

V is TRBV5-1 and J is TRBJ2-5; D gene ambiguous. The CDR3 contains 16 residues. CDR1 and CDR2 (germline): SGHRS, YFSETQ. The V gene lost 1 base and the J gene lost 6 bases, with 19 bases spanning the gap. The CDR3 nucleotides read TGCGCCAGCAGCTTGCTCTCAACGCGACTTGAAAAGACCCAGTACTTC. It codes for CASSLLSTRLEKTQYF.

This sequence joins TRBV7-8 and TRBJ1-3; weak D call: TRBD1 (6 bases). The CDR3 has 19 residues. V lost 2 bases and J 0 bases, leaving 20 bases between the germline ends. The V gene's germline CDR1 is SGHVS and CDR2 FQNEAQ. CDR3 sequence (DNA): TGTGCCAGCAGCTTACTTCGAGGGGGACGGATAGCCTCTGGAAACACCATATATTTT. This translates into CASSLLRGGRIASGNTIYF.

This chain's CDR3 is CASSTSGGARYGYTF. DNA of the CDR3: TGTGCCAGCAGCACCTCAGGGGGCGCTCGCTATGGCTACACCTTC. V is TRBV5-4 and J is TRBJ1-2; TRBD1 matches 8 bases. Germline trimming cut 4 bases from V and 4 bases from J; bases unmatched to any gene: 9. Germline lookup yields CDR1 SGHNT and CDR2 YYREEE (reference sequence). The CDR3 has 15 amino acids.

A single count supports this clone. V gene TRBV6-2 or TRBV6-3 combines with J gene TRBJ1-1; possible D gene TRBD1, 5 bases. Looked up from germline, CDR1 is MNHEY and CDR2 is SVGEGT. The CDR3 totals 17 residues. V lost 2 bases, J lost 1 base, and 17 bases lay in between. The chain's CDR3 is CASSYGAAGNTNTEAFF. Written as DNA, the CDR3 is TGTGCCAGCAGTTACGGTGCGGCAGGGAACACGAACACTGAAGCTTTCTTT.

This clone was seen just once. CDR3 in amino acids: CASRVPGQGLRGTYEQYF. DNA of the CDR3: TGTGCCAGCAGGGTTCCGGGACAGGGCCTAAGGGGTACCTACGAGCAGTACTTC. The chain uses TRBV3-1 (or the pseudogene TRBV3-2) and TRBJ2-7; 9 positions agree with TRBD1. Trimming took 6 bases from V and 2 from J; bases not matched to a gene: 17. CDR1 and CDR2 (germline): LGHDT, YNNKEL (reference sequence). The CDR3 is 18 residues long.

The chain's CDR3 is CASSSLLNTGELFF. CDR3 nucleotide sequence: TGTGCCAGCAGCAGCCTACTAAACACCGGGGAGCTGTTTTTT. The V call is TRBV7-9, the J call TRBJ2-2; D gene uncertain. The V gene lost 5 bases and the J gene lost 2 bases, with 9 bases spanning the gap. Germline V gene lookup returns CDR1 SEHNR and CDR2 FQNEAQ (reference sequence). The CDR3 extends over 14 amino acids. The entire variable domain, with the rest obtained from reference TRBV7-9 and TRBJ2-2, is as follows: DTGVSQNPRHKITKRGQNVTFRCDPISEHNRLYWYRQTLGQGPEFLTYFQNEAQLEKSRLLSDRFSAERPKGSFSTLEIQRTEQGDSAMYLCASSSLLNTGELFFGEGSRLTVL.

J is TRBJ2-7 and V is TRBV27; 8 bases agree with TRBD1. CDR1 is MNHEY and CDR2 is SMNVEV in the germline V gene (reference sequence). The CDR3 has 14 residues. With V trimmed by 9 bases and J by 3 bases, 10 bases remained unmatched. The CDR3 bases are TGTGCCAGAGAGCCAGGGGGCTTTATCTACGAGCAGTACTTC. Translation: CAREPGGFIYEQYF.

CDR3 bases: TGTGCCAGCACCGAGACAGGGCGGCCTTATGGCTACACCTTC. This encodes CASTETGRPYGYTF. This chain joins TRBV6-5 and TRBJ1-2; TRBD1 matches at 7 bases. The V segment lost 7 bases and the J segment 5 bases; nucleotides outside the gene matches: 10. Germline V lookup: CDR1 MNHEY, CDR2 SVGAGI. The CDR3 contains 14 residues.

The V and J genes are TRBV18 and TRBJ1-1; 7 bases are a match to TRBD1. Trimming cost V 2 bases and J 3 bases; bases outside gene matches: 9. The CDR3 totals 16 residues. Germline assignment: CDR1 KGHSH and CDR2 LQKENI. The CDR3 bases are TGTGCCAGCTCACCAGGGGGGCAGGGGGTAGACACTGAAGCTTTCTTT. As protein: CASSPGGQGVDTEAFF.

This clone was detected only once. The V gene is TRBV29-1, the J gene TRBJ2-3; TRBD1 matches at 7 bases. The J segment lost 0 bases and the V segment lost 1 base, leaving 1 base of the junction unmatched. This CDR3 has 14 amino acids. Germline V gene sequence: CDR1 SQVTM, CDR2 ANQGSEA. The CDR3 protein is CSVEGDRSTDTQYF. The CDR3 DNA reads TGCAGCGTTGAAGGGGACAGAAGCACAGATACGCAGTATTTT.

This chain connects TRBV21-1 to TRBJ2-3; the table gives TRBD2 as D, unverified against the DNA. TRBV21-1 is labeled a pseudogene. The CDR3 is 14 amino acids. CDR3 nucleotides: TGTGCCAGCAGCAAGCGGGGGGTCCGGGGTACGCAGTATTTT. Its protein product is CASSKRGVRGTQYF.

The chain is built from TRBV6-5 and TRBJ2-1; D gene ambiguous. CDR1 and CDR2 from the germline V gene are MNHEY and SVGAGI. The V end lost 3 bases, the J end lost 6 bases, and 9 bases lay between the germline ends. The CDR3 contains 13 residues. This chain's CDR3 is CASSYVLGNEQFF. DNA of the CDR3: TGTGCCAGCAGTTATGTCCTCGGCAATGAGCAGTTCTTC.

Details on this clone: Only one base separates this from a far larger clonotype, so it likely reflects a read error. This chain links TRBV7-2 with TRBJ1-1; 9 bases are a match to TRBD1. The CDR3 is made up of 13 amino acids. V lost 6 bases, J lost 3 bases, and 2 bases stayed unmatched. Germline V gene sequence: CDR1 SGHTA, CDR2 FQGNSA. The CDR3 region has the DNA TGTGCCAGCAGAAGACAGGGGGACACTGAAGCTTTCTTT. Its protein product is CASRRQGDTEAFF.

This sequence joins TRBV10-3 and TRBJ1-5; D may be TRBD1 (5 bases). The germline gives CDR1 ENHRY, CDR2 SYGVKD. The V gene lost 6 bases and the J gene lost 2 bases, with 8 bases spanning the gap. The CDR3 has 13 amino acids. The CDR3 region is CAIRGEGNQPQHF. The CDR3 nucleotides are TGTGCCATCAGGGGGGAGGGCAATCAGCCCCAGCATTTT.

This chain joins TRBV2 and TRBJ2-7; the match to TRBD2 covers 14 bases. This CDR3 is built from 18 residues. V lost 5 bases, J lost 0 bases, and 9 bases stayed unmatched. CDR1 and CDR2 (germline): SNHLY, FYNNEI. The CDR3 DNA reads TGTGCCAGCAGTACCCCGGGACTAGCGGGGGTCCGCTCCTACGAGCAGTACTTC. Residues: CASSTPGLAGVRSYEQYF.